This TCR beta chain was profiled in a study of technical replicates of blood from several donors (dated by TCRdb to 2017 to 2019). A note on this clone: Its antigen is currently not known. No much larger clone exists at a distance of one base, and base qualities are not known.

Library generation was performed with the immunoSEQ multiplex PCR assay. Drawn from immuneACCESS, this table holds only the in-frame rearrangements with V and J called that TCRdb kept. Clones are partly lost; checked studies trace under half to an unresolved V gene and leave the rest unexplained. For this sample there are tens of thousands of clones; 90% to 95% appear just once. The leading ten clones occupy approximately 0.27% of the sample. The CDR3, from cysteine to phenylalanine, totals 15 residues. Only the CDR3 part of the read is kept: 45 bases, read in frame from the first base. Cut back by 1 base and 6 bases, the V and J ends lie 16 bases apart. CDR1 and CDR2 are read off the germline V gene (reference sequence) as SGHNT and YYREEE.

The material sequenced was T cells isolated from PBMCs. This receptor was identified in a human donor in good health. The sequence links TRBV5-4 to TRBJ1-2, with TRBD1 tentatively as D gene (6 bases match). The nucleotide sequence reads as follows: TGTGCCAGCAGCTTGTGGTCGGGGGGCGCCCATGGCTACACCTTC. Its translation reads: CASSLWSGGAHGYTF.